This T cell receptor beta chain comes out of a study of Graves' ophthalmopathy and Graves' hyperthyroidism. About the study: Stable hyperthyroidism referred to disease that showed no ophthalmopathy within 18 months of follow-up. Study-level points and caveats: A 13-signature model separated ophthalmopathy from stable hyperthyroidism, reaching about 91% sensitivity and about 81% specificity cross-validated.

V was pared by 6 bases and J by 4 bases, with 21 bases between. Germline CDR1 reads GTSNPN; CDR2 reads SVGIG (reference sequence). The CDR3 is 16 residues long. The sequenced template was RNA, covering the TCR beta CDR3 region. Scientists carried out first-round RT-PCR using HTBI primers and then a second-round multiplex PCR. One entry per CDR3 protein results from TCRdb running MiXCR on the multiplex PCR reads. The table has around 1,200,000 distinct CDR3 sequences, about two fifths seen once. As for this clonotype: The antigen is not known.

Pregnancy or lactation, uncontrolled infections and other autoimmune diseases were grounds for excluding patients. Diagnoses were established from clinical symptoms, serum thyroxine, TRAb, thyroid ultrasound and orbital computed tomography. This TCR came from an adult man with Graves' hyperthyroidism. The chain employs TRBV30 and TRBJ2-2; D might be TRBD1 (5 bases). The sequencing input was peripheral blood or thyroid tissue (not recorded which). As DNA, the CDR3 is TGTGCCTGTTCTAGGGGTGGAACTGGTGGCACCGGGGAGCTGTTTTTT. This translates into CACSRGGTGGTGELFF.